The 4 T cell receptor beta chains presented below share a single source sample, sequenced in a study of human T cells and chemical hapten exposure. TCRdb re-called the RACE reads with MiXCR, one entry per CDR3 protein. The sample has approximately 350,000 distinct CDR3 sequences; about 6% are singletons. Regarding time point: patch test 2, 6 weeks after DPC sensitization. As to treatment: therapeutic diphenylcyclopropenone sensitization with weekly scalp DPC. The sequencing used whole blood, collected in connection with sensitization to the hapten diphenylcyclopropenone (DPC). The receptors were sampled from a woman aged 18-29 years with alopecia areata. Some clones in this sample may be carry-over from other donors' samples.

This clonotype is medium-sized by share. The V and J genes are TRBV20-1 and TRBJ1-5; 12 bases match TRBD1. Germline CDR1 reads DFQATT; CDR2 reads SNEGSKA (reference sequence). The CDR3 has 18 amino acids. V lost 5 bases to trimming and J lost 2 bases; unmatched junction nucleotides: 13. CDR3 region: CSAHKPGQGAGGNQPQHF. CDR3 nucleotides: TGCAGTGCTCATAAGCCGGGACAGGGGGCTGGGGGCAATCAGCCCCAGCATTTT.

This clonotype was observed many times. The CDR3 region has the DNA TGTGCCAGCAGTCCTGGGACAGGCGAGGACACTGAAGCTTTCTTT. Its translation is CASSPGTGEDTEAFF. The J gene is TRBJ1-1, the V gene TRBV6-5, with TRBD1 identical over 8 bases. Per germline, CDR1 MNHEY and CDR2 SVGAGI. The CDR3 is 15 amino acids. The trim removed 5 bases at V and 3 bases at J, leaving 8 bases unmatched.

The V call is TRBV6-6, the J call TRBJ1-5; 8 nucleotides line up with TRBD1. Germline V CDR1 and CDR2: MNHNY, SVGAGI (reference sequence). This CDR3 comprises 16 residues. After removal of 2 bases from V and 8 bases from J, the junction contained 11 bases not matched to a gene. The CDR3 loop is CASSYPPDRELKPQHF. In DNA form, the CDR3 reads TGTGCCAGCAGTTACCCCCCGGACAGGGAATTGAAGCCCCAGCATTTT.

This chain links TRBV28 with TRBJ1-5, with D possibly being TRBD1 (5 bases). Trimming left V 6 bases short and J 0 bases short, with 21 bases between. CDR1 and CDR2 (germline): MDHEN, SYDVKM. The CDR3 covers 18 residues. The CDR3, as DNA: TGTGCCAGCAGCCCCTACTCCGGGACCGAGTATAGCAATCAGCCCCAGCATTTT. The encoded protein is CASSPYSGTEYSNQPQHF.